The 4 T cell receptor beta chains reported below all come from one sample, sequenced in a study of blood T cell repertoires in COVID-19. Using immunoSEQ multiplex PCR, the repertoire was profiled, and TCRdb retains in-frame clones only, with some absent. The sample has fewer than 500,000 clones, roughly 77% seen once. The material sequenced was peripheral blood. Source of these receptors: a human donor with acute or convalescent COVID-19. The donor label of this sample is uncertain.

The genes are TRBV18 and TRBJ2-3, with a weak D call TRBD2 (6 bases). This CDR3 comprises 14 residues. CDR1 and CDR2 from the germline V gene are KGHSH and LQKENI. The ends were cut back, 1 base at V and 2 bases at J, with 7 bases in the middle. The CDR3 nucleotides read TGTGCCAGCTCACCACAGCGGGTCACAGATACGCAGTATTTT. Its translation is CASSPQRVTDTQYF.

CDR3 in amino acids: CATSREWADSYNYGYTF. The DNA for the CDR3 is TGTGCCACCAGCAGAGAGTGGGCGGACAGTTATAACTATGGCTACACCTTC. The chain uses TRBV15 and TRBJ1-2; tentative D call: TRBD1 (6 bases). Per germline, CDR1 LNHNV and CDR2 YYDKDF (reference sequence). CDR3 size: 17 residues. Trimming pared 0 bases from V and 1 base from J, leaving 15 bases between.

The V call is TRBV5-1, the J call TRBJ2-1; the match to TRBD2 covers 9 bases. The junction had 5 bases not matched to a gene; V was cut back by 0 bases and J by 4 bases. The CDR3 totals 16 residues. Germline CDR1 SGHRS, CDR2 YFSETQ. CDR3 in DNA: TGCGCCAGCAGCTTGGTAGCGGGGGTTGGATACAATGAGCAGTTCTTC. Encoded protein: CASSLVAGVGYNEQFF.

This chain uses TRBV27 with TRBJ1-3, with TRBD1 matching 8 bases. V trimming: 8 bases; J trimming: 2 bases; junction bases outside the gene matches: 2. Germline lookup yields CDR1 MNHEY and CDR2 SMNVEV (reference sequence). This CDR3 contains 13 residues. Written as DNA, the CDR3 is TGTGCCAGCGGACAGGGAACTGGAAACACCATATATTTT. Translation: CASGQGTGNTIYF.